At least ten counts were recorded for the clone carrying this T cell receptor beta chain. Antigen unknown. This sample was taken from a study of Graves' ophthalmopathy and Graves' hyperthyroidism. Among the hyperthyroidism patients, all were newly diagnosed, aged 18 to 65, with under 2 months' duration. TCR beta CDR3 regions were amplified from RNA transcripts. A first-round RT-PCR used HTBI primers, followed by a second-round multiplex PCR. Each CDR3 protein gets one entry after TCRdb re-called the multiplex PCR reads with MiXCR. The table lists 1 million to 1.3 million distinct CDR3 sequences, about 38% of them singletons, with roughly 10% in the top ten. General observations from the study: Ophthalmopathy progression predictions by the model showed 72.22% specificity and 70.59% sensitivity. In blood, most expanded thyroid clonotypes above 0.001 frequency were also detected.

The CDR3 is 14 residues long. V gave up 6 bases and J gave up 2 bases; unmatched junction bases: 7. The germline V gene has CDR1 DFQATT and CDR2 SNEGSKA (reference sequence). Sequenced input: peripheral blood or thyroid tissue (not recorded which). The receptor's source is an adult man with Graves' hyperthyroidism. This sequence joins TRBV20-1 and TRBJ2-7, with 10 bases identical to TRBD1. The CDR3 sequence is CSAPSGTGAYEQYF. In nucleotides, the CDR3 is TGCAGTGCCCCCTCCGGGACAGGGGCCTACGAGCAGTACTTC.